These 10 T cell receptor beta chains were sequenced from one sample in a study of neurological immune-mediated disorders. TCRdb used MiXCR to reprocess the 5' RACE reads, holding one entry per CDR3 protein. The repertoire holds roughly 120,000 distinct CDR3 sequences, with 3% to 3.5% as singletons. Sequencing was performed on PBMCs. The receptor set was obtained from a woman aged 30 to 39 with multiple sclerosis.

Many counts were recorded for this clonotype. The CDR3 DNA reads as TGTGCCAGCAGTTTGGGACTAGTTGGGGGCAAGTACTTC. This gives the protein CASSLGLVGGKYF. This chain links TRBV6-5 with TRBJ2-7; TRBD2 aligns across 8 bases. The CDR3 is made up of 13 amino acids. V gave up 4 bases and J gave up 11 bases; unmatched junction bases: 10. Germline CDR1 and CDR2: MNHEY and SVGAGI.

This clonotype was seen only a few times. This chain uses TRBV6-1 with TRBJ2-3, with a tentative D call TRBD1 (6 bases). V lost 8 bases and J lost 6, with 15 bases in between. CDR1 is MNHNS, CDR2 SASEGT, per germline. The CDR3 runs 13 residues. The CDR3 nucleotides read TGTGCCAGCGGTAACAGGGATCGGGATACGCAGTATTTT. Translated, it gives CASGNRDRDTQYF.

At least ten counts were recorded for this clonotype. V usage is TRBV20-1 and J usage is TRBJ2-1; 8 bases agree with TRBD2. This CDR3 has 15 residues. The germline V gene has CDR1 DFQATT and CDR2 SNEGSKA (reference sequence). J was trimmed by 6 bases and V by 4 bases; bases with no gene match: 11. CDR3: CSANLVGRDGNEQFF. Here the CDR3 DNA reads TGCAGTGCTAATCTCGTCGGGAGGGATGGCAATGAGCAGTTCTTC.

The sample holds many counts of this clonotype. This chain uses TRBV7-9 with TRBJ1-3; 7 bases map to TRBD1. Germline lookup yields CDR1 SEHNR and CDR2 FQNEAQ (reference sequence). With 7 bases clipped from V and 2 bases from J, the junction kept 5 bases outside the gene matches. The CDR3 runs to 14 residues. CDR3 sequence (DNA): TGTGCCAGCACCCCCAGGGGGGCTGGAAACACCATATATTTT. This sequence encodes CASTPRGAGNTIYF.

This clonotype was found many times. This sequence joins TRBV5-1 and TRBJ2-7, with a possible D match to TRBD1 (6 bases). V lost 4 bases to trimming and J lost 5 bases, with 19 bases between them. The germline CDR1 and CDR2 sequences are SGHRS and YFSETQ. The CDR3 sequence is 15 residues long. CDR3 sequence: CASSPSGAGSHEQYF. DNA of the CDR3: TGCGCCAGCAGCCCATCAGGGGCCGGATCGCACGAGCAGTACTTC.

This clonotype came up many times. This chain joins TRBV12-3 or TRBV12-4 and TRBJ1-2; 12 bases align to TRBD1. V gave up 6 bases and J gave up 8 bases; unmatched junction bases: 7. The CDR3 sequence is 14 residues long. Here the CDR3 reads CASSPGQGAWGYTF. CDR3 in DNA: TGTGCCAGCAGCCCGGGACAGGGGGCCTGGGGCTACACCTTC.

This clonotype has a count of ten or more. The chain uses TRBV12-3 or TRBV12-4 and TRBJ2-3; 8 bases fit TRBD2. This CDR3 comprises 14 residues. V shed 2 bases, J shed 5 bases, and the junction held 3 bases outside the gene matches. The CDR3 DNA sequence: TGTGCCAGCAGTTTAACTAGCGGTGTAGATACGCAGTATTTT. Its protein product is CASSLTSGVDTQYF.

This clonotype came up many times. The chain employs TRBV11-3 and TRBJ2-2; D remains ambiguous. Germline V gives CDR1 SGHNT, CDR2 YENEEA. This CDR3 region has 14 residues. V lost 3 bases and J lost 4, with 9 bases in between. CDR3: CASSFLPGTGELFF. The CDR3 DNA reads TGTGCCAGCAGCTTCCTACCGGGCACCGGGGAGCTGTTTTTT.

Comments on this clonotype: Because it lacks the conserved phenylalanine or tryptophan at the end, this CDR3 is likely a read error. The V and J genes are TRBV29-1 and TRBJ2-3; tentative D call: TRBD1 (5 bases). CDR1 is SQVTM and CDR2 is ANQGSEA in the germline V gene. The CDR3 is 11 residues long. The germline V and J ends were trimmed by 8 bases and 5 bases, with 11 bases remaining between them. CDR3 nucleotides: TGCAGCCCCAAGCAGGGAGATACGCAGTATAAT. This encodes CSPKQGDTQYN.

This clonotype has at least ten counts. The rearrangement uses TRBV29-1 and TRBJ2-5; 11 nucleotides line up with TRBD2. This CDR3 region has 18 residues. Trimming took 1 base from V and 0 from J; bases not matched to a gene: 10. Germline V CDR1 and CDR2: SQVTM, ANQGSEA. Here the CDR3 reads CSVEGLPGLAAYQETQYF. The CDR3 DNA follows: TGCAGCGTTGAAGGCCTCCCGGGACTAGCGGCGTACCAAGAGACCCAGTACTTC. Drawing the rest from reference TRBV29-1 and TRBJ2-5, the complete variable domain is SAVISQKPSRDICQRGTSLTIQCQVDSQVTMMFWYRQQPGQSLTLIATANQGSEATYESGFVIDKFPISRPNLTFSTLTVSNMSPEDSSIYLCSVEGLPGLAAYQETQYFGPGTRLLVL.